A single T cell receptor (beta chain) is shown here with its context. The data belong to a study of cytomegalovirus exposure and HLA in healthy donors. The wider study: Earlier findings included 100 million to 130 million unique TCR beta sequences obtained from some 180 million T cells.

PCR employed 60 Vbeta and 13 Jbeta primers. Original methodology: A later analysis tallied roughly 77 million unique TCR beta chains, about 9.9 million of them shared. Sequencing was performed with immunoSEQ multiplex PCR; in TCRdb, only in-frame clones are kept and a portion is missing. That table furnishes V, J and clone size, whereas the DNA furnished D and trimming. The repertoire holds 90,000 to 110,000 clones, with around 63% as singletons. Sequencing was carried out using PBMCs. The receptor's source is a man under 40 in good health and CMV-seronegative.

CDR3 bases: TGTGCCAGTTCTCCGGGACAGGGAGGGGATCAGCCCCAGCATTTT. It specifies CASSPGQGGDQPQHF. This chain links TRBV19 with TRBJ1-5; 9 nucleotides line up with TRBD1. This CDR3 has 15 amino acids. With V trimmed by 8 bases and J by 5 bases, 10 bases remained unmatched. Germline V gene sequence: CDR1 LNHDA, CDR2 SQIVND (reference sequence).